The entry below gives a single T cell receptor (beta chain) sequence along with its context. The antigen remains undetermined. All donors were Caucasian adults living in Nashville, Tennessee. In the authors' workflow: For the immunoSEQ data, sequences were junction-only without quality scores, so filtering differed. The protocol was immunoSEQ multiplex PCR, while the TCRdb copy is restricted to in-frame clones and leaves out a portion. D and trimming were read from the DNA, whereas the V and J calls and clone size are those reported in that table. The table has 300,000 to 400,000 clones, around 70% seen once. The data were taken from a study of shared clonotypes between healthy human individuals. The CDR3 runs 14 residues. The germline gives CDR1 SGDLS, CDR2 YYNGEE. The ends lost 3 bases at V and 8 bases at J; junction bases unmatched: 5. The study, taken as a whole, reports: It was observed that roughly 5% of naive CD4 clonotypes were shared across four donors.

Sequencing was done on a sample of memory CD4+ T cells sorted from blood. Stated subset: CD45RA-negative fraction. The V call is TRBV9, the J call TRBJ1-5, with 10 bases identical to TRBD1. This sequence originates from a man aged 30 to 39 in good health. CDR3 coding DNA: TGTGCCAGCAGCGCGGGACAGGGGTTTGAGCCCCAGCATTTT. As protein: CASSAGQGFEPQHF.